This T cell receptor beta chain was sequenced in a study of cytomegalovirus exposure and HLA in healthy donors. As concerns this clone: Its specificity is unknown.

General study points: For presence/absence analyses, sequencing depth was assumed to be roughly uniform across donors. Some V segments could not be told apart, so they were left out, TRBV6-2 and TRBV6-3 among them.

Primers included in the PCR were 60 Vbeta and 13 Jbeta primers. This table comes from immunoSEQ multiplex PCR, and its TCRdb copy is limited to in-frame clones, with some not included. The sample comprises under 150,000 clones, around two thirds of which are singletons, and roughly 3% rests with the top ten. This CDR3 contains 12 residues. Trimming pared 5 bases from V and 6 bases from J, leaving 10 bases between. Germline V CDR1 and CDR2: SNHLY, FYNNEI. This receptor was obtained from a human donor in good health. The sequencing input was PBMCs. This rearrangement joins TRBV2 to TRBJ1-2; a possible D gene is TRBD1 (5 bases). The CDR3 nucleotides read TGTGCCAGCAGTCCAGGGAAAGATGGCTACACCTTC. Translating it yields CASSPGKDGYTF. Together with reference TRBV2 and TRBJ1-2, the CDR3 gives the full variable domain: EPEVTQTPSHQVTQMGQEVILRCVPISNHLYFYWYRQILGQKVEFLVSFYNNEISEKSEIFDDQFSVERPDGSNFTLKIRSTKLEDSAMYFCASSPGKDGYTFGSGTRLTVV.